The 21 T cell receptor beta chains below were found in one sample sequenced in a study of blood T cell repertoires in COVID-19. Assay: immunoSEQ multiplex PCR; the TCRdb copy retains only in-frame clones and omits some. Of 35,000 to 55,000 clones listed, roughly 86% are singletons. Sample: peripheral blood. Receptor source: a human donor in a cohort sampled during active COVID-19.

CDR3 in DNA: TGTGCCAGCACCGCGGGGGGGTACAATGAGCAGTTCTTC. Translation: CASTAGGYNEQFF. The chain uses TRBV9 and TRBJ2-1; the match to TRBD2 covers 9 bases. Germline CDR1 is SGDLS and CDR2 is YYNGEE. This CDR3 comprises 13 residues. The trim removed 6 bases at V and 4 bases at J, leaving 2 bases unmatched.

A few counts support this clone. The chain links TRBV10-1 to TRBJ1-2; 9 bases are shared with TRBD1. The CDR3 consists of 18 residues. The V gene's germline CDR1 is WNHNN and CDR2 SYGVQD (reference sequence). V lost 6 bases, J lost 3 bases, and 17 bases stayed unmatched. The CDR3 DNA sequence: TGCGCCAGCAGGCAGTGGGGGACAGGGACACTTCTAGACTATGGCTACACCTTC. It yields the protein CASRQWGTGTLLDYGYTF.

V is TRBV12-3 or TRBV12-4 and J is TRBJ2-7; a possible D gene is TRBD1 (5 bases). V shed 3 bases and J shed 6 bases, with 9 bases lying between them. This CDR3 is built from 12 residues. CDR3 residues: CASSLGRVEQYF. DNA for the CDR3: TGTGCCAGCAGTTTGGGCAGGGTCGAGCAGTACTTC.

The rearrangement joins TRBV19 to TRBJ2-1, with D possibly matching TRBD2 (6 bases). Trimming removed 5 bases at V and 6 bases at J, with 17 bases between. This CDR3 is 15 amino acids long. From germline, CDR1 is LNHDA and CDR2 SQIVND (reference sequence). The CDR3 nucleotides are TGTGCCAGTAGTTCCCGACTAGATCACCCCAATGAGCAGTTCTTC. Protein sequence: CASSSRLDHPNEQFF.

The chain has TRBV20-1 and TRBJ2-3, with D possibly TRBD1 on 7 matching bases. There are 11 residues in the CDR3. Trimming stripped 5 bases from V and 12 bases from J, with 15 bases between. In germline, CDR1 is DFQATT, CDR2 SNEGSKA (reference sequence). This chain's CDR3 is CSAPRGREQYF. The CDR3 DNA reads TGCAGTGCTCCTAGGGGGCGGGAACAGTATTTT.

The gene calls are TRBV3-1 (or the pseudogene TRBV3-2) and TRBJ2-5; 8 bases fit TRBD2. This CDR3 spans 17 amino acids. V was pared by 1 base and J by 4 bases, with 11 bases of the junction left unmatched. CDR1 is LGHDT and CDR2 is YNNKEL in the germline V gene (reference sequence). The DNA of the CDR3 is TGTGCCAGCAGCCAAGGCTCGCGGGGGGTTTTAGGAGAGACCCAGTACTTC. Amino acid sequence: CASSQGSRGVLGETQYF.

The chain couples TRBV19 to TRBJ1-4; tentatively, D is TRBD1 (5 bases). From germline, CDR1 is LNHDA and CDR2 SQIVND (reference sequence). The CDR3 is 17 residues long. The V end was cut by 5 bases, the J end by 0 bases, with 16 bases between. The CDR3 coding sequence is TGTGCCAGTAGTCCACACATACAGGAGACAACTAATGAAAAACTGTTTTTT. Translating gives CASSPHIQETTNEKLFF.

This chain connects TRBV6-6 to TRBJ1-6; 8 bases fit TRBD1. The CDR3 has 14 residues. Trimming removed 0 bases from V and 11 bases from J; junction bases left unmatched: 3. Germline V CDR1 and CDR2: MNHNY, SVGAGI (reference sequence). The DNA of the CDR3 is TGTGCCAGCAGTTACTCCGACAGGGGAGCACCCCTCCACTTT. Translating gives CASSYSDRGAPLHF.

V gene TRBV14 combines with J gene TRBJ1-4; 10 nucleotides match TRBD1. In germline, CDR1 is SGHDN, CDR2 FVKESK. The V and J ends lost 2 bases and 6 bases, in that order; junction bases with no gene match: 9. CDR3 length equals 17 residues. CDR3 sequence reads: CASSQNAGTGVYEKLFF. The CDR3 coding sequence is TGTGCCAGCAGCCAAAATGCCGGGACAGGGGTATATGAAAAACTGTTTTTT.

The rearrangement uses TRBV19 and TRBJ1-4, with 8 bases that match TRBD1. V lost 6 bases to trimming and J lost 5 bases; unmatched junction nucleotides: 8. Germline V gene sequence: CDR1 LNHDA, CDR2 SQIVND (reference sequence). CDR3 length equals 15 residues. CDR3 loop: CASSPGQGWNEKLFF. In DNA form, the CDR3 reads TGTGCCAGTAGCCCTGGACAGGGTTGGAATGAAAAACTGTTTTTT.

The chain carries TRBV9 and TRBJ2-3; a weak D match, TRBD2 (5 bases). V lost 6 bases and J lost 4, with 15 bases in between. The germline V gene has CDR1 SGDLS and CDR2 YYNGEE. This CDR3 comprises 14 residues. The DNA of the CDR3 is TGTGCCAGCACCCAGAGGGCTTTCCCAGATACGCAGTATTTT. It encodes CASTQRAFPDTQYF. The complete variable domain, with remaining parts taken from reference TRBV9 and TRBJ2-3, reads DSGVTQTPKHLITATGQRVTLRCSPRSGDLSVYWYQQSLDQGLQFLIQYYNGEERAKGNILERFSAQQFPDLHSELNLSSLELGDSALYFCASTQRAFPDTQYFGPGTRLTVL.

This chain uses TRBV12-5 with TRBJ2-2; 7 bases line up with TRBD1. V lost 4 bases and J lost 3; bases outside the gene matches: 5. Germline loops: CDR1 LGHNT, CDR2 FRNRAP. This CDR3 spans 15 amino acids. The CDR3 region has the DNA TGTGCTAGTGGTTCCGGACAGGTGGACACCGGGGAGCTGTTTTTT. It yields the protein CASGSGQVDTGELFF. The whole variable domain, remainder taken from reference TRBV12-5 and TRBJ2-2, is DARVTQTPRHKVTEMGQEVTMRCQPILGHNTVFWYRQTMMQGLELLAYFRNRAPLDDSGMPKDRFSAEMPDATLATLKIQPSEPRDSAVYFCASGSGQVDTGELFFGEGSRLTVL.

The chain couples TRBV4-3 to TRBJ1-2, with 9 bases aligning to TRBD1. Per the germline V gene, CDR1 is LGHNA and CDR2 is YSLEER. Trimming cost V 4 bases and J 4 bases; bases outside gene matches: 10. There are 16 residues in the CDR3. The CDR3 protein is CASSLGPGQGAYGYTF. CDR3 sequence (DNA): TGCGCCAGCAGCCTAGGACCGGGACAGGGTGCCTATGGCTACACCTTC.

The chain recombines TRBV10-3 with TRBJ1-1; 7 nucleotides line up with TRBD1. V lost 7 bases to trimming and J lost 2 bases; unmatched junction nucleotides: 10. From germline, CDR1 is ENHRY and CDR2 SYGVKD. The CDR3 consists of 15 residues. DNA of the CDR3: TGTGCCATCAAGGGGGCCTCAACTATTAACACTGAAGCTTTCTTT. It translates to CAIKGASTINTEAFF.

V usage is TRBV7-6 and J usage is TRBJ2-7, with D possibly being TRBD1 (6 bases). Germline assignment: CDR1 SGHVS and CDR2 FNYEAQ. The germline V and J ends were trimmed by 6 bases and 3 bases, with 15 bases remaining between them. The CDR3 consists of 14 residues. The CDR3 here is CASSLGQKNYEQYF. CDR3 nucleotides: TGTGCCAGCAGTCTCGGACAGAAGAACTACGAGCAGTACTTC.

The chain is built from TRBV24-1 and TRBJ1-1; 7 bases fit TRBD1. This CDR3 is 15 amino acids long. With V trimmed by 4 bases and J by 3 bases, 7 bases remained unmatched. Germline CDR1 is KGHDR and CDR2 is SFDVKD. The CDR3 reads CATSDLGQTYTEAFF. CDR3 DNA sequence: TGTGCCACCAGTGACCTGGGACAGACATACACTGAAGCTTTCTTT.

This clone has just one count. The J gene is TRBJ1-3, the V gene TRBV30; D ambiguous. The V gene's germline CDR1 is GTSNPN and CDR2 SVGIG (reference sequence). V gave up 2 bases and J gave up 6 bases, with 8 bases separating them. The CDR3 runs 12 residues. The CDR3 protein is CAWSPLLNTIYF. The DNA of the CDR3 is TGTGCCTGGAGTCCACTCTTAAACACCATATATTTT.

V and J are TRBV7-9 and TRBJ1-1; no firm D call. The CDR3 runs to 18 residues. V lost 3 bases and J lost 2, with 22 bases in between. Germline CDR1 SEHNR, CDR2 FQNEAQ (reference sequence). The CDR3 loop reads CASSLPIRVSIVNTEAFF. In nucleotides, the CDR3 is TGTGCCAGCAGCTTGCCCATCCGGGTCTCCATCGTTAACACTGAAGCTTTCTTT.

V and J are TRBV5-4 and TRBJ1-2; 7 nucleotides agree with TRBD1. The CDR3 spans 15 residues. V was clipped by 7 bases and J by 4 bases; unmatched bases: 13. Germline CDR1 reads SGHNT; CDR2 reads YYREEE (reference sequence). The CDR3 DNA sequence: TGTGCCAGCGGAGACGATCCTGGGACAGCCTATGGCTACACCTTC. Its protein product is CASGDDPGTAYGYTF. The entire variable domain, with the rest obtained from reference TRBV5-4 and TRBJ1-2, is as follows: ETGVTQSPTHLIKTRGQQVTLRCSSQSGHNTVSWYQQALGQGPQFIFQYYREEENGRGNFPPRFSGLQFPNYSSELNVNALELDDSALYLCASGDDPGTAYGYTFGSGTRLTVV.

This clone was recorded a few times. This chain connects TRBV6-2 or TRBV6-3 to TRBJ2-7, with TRBD1 as a possible D gene (6 bases). V gave up 6 bases and J gave up 5 bases, with 29 bases separating them. The germline CDR1 and CDR2 sequences are MNHEY and SVGEGT. The CDR3 is 18 amino acids. In nucleotides, the CDR3 is TGTGCCAGCAGCAAGCTACTAACCGGGACACTCACAAGCCACGAGCAGTACTTC. It yields the protein CASSKLLTGTLTSHEQYF.

Here the CDR3 DNA reads TGTGCCAGTAGTATAGATCAGGACTACGAGCAGTACTTC. The encoded protein is CASSIDQDYEQYF. This chain uses TRBV19 with TRBJ2-7; no reliable D call. Between the trimmed V and J ends, which lost 0 bases and 3 bases, there was a span of 6 bases. CDR1 is LNHDA, CDR2 SQIVND, per germline (reference sequence). The CDR3 loop spans 13 amino acids.